This TCR beta chain was observed in a study of T cells expressing NK-cell markers. Turning to the study itself: According to the study, TCR beta repertoires originated from sorted CD3+CD56+NKG2C+, CD3+CD56+NKG2C- and CD3+CD56-NKG2C+ T cells. The study sequenced eight donors, seven HCMV-seropositive and one seronegative.

The CDR3 covers 15 residues. Germline values: CDR1 SGHRS, CDR2 YFSETQ. TCRdb re-called the 5' RACE reads, yielding one record per CDR3 amino acid sequence without DNA. In total, the table holds about 370,000 distinct CDR3 sequences. The origin of this receptor is a woman aged 45-60 years in good health. The V call is TRBV5-1, the J call TRBJ2-5; with no DNA, the TCRdb D assignment of TRBD1 cannot be verified. Sequencing input: blood T cells: a sorted CD56 or NKG2C T cell subset, CD4+ or CD8+ T cells, or bulk PBMC T cells (not recorded which). The CDR3 here is CASSLEGTGRETQYF.